Here is one T cell receptor beta chain with its context. The authors' processing: Amplification from reference gene primers served as the basis for estimated nucleated cell counts. Clones were read by immunoSEQ multiplex PCR, and TCRdb kept only the in-frame ones, dropping some. That table is the source of V, J and clone size, and D and trimming were worked out from the DNA. This table has about 34,000 clones, about nine tenths appearing once. Trimming at V came to 2 bases and at J to 6 bases, leaving 7 bases not matched to a gene. CDR3 size: 16 residues. Germline V CDR1 and CDR2: MNHEY, SVGAGI. This specimen belongs to a study of blood T cell repertoires in COVID-19. Study-wide context: Spain, Italy and the United States supplied samples that represented acute and convalescent COVID-19. In each case, the material was cDNA or gDNA derived from T cells, B-cell-depleted T cells, or PBMCs.

This clonotype originated in a man older than 75 with acute or convalescent COVID-19. The chain carries TRBV6-5 and TRBJ2-3; 11 bases fit TRBD2. The sample comprised peripheral blood. CDR3 loop: CASSYGSGGGPDTQYF. CDR3 bases: TGTGCCAGCAGTTACGGTAGCGGGGGGGGTCCGGATACGCAGTATTTT.